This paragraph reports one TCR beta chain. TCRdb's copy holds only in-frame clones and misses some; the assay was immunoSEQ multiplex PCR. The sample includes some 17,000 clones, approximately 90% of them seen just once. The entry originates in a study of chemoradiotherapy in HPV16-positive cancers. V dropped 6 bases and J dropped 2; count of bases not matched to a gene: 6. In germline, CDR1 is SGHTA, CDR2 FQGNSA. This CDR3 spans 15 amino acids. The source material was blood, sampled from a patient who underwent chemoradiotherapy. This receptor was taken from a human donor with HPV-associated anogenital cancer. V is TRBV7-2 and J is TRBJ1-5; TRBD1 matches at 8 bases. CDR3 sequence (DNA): TGTGCCAGCAGTGTAGAGACAGGGGGCAATCAGCCCCAGCATTTT. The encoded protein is CASSVETGGNQPQHF.